This T cell receptor (beta chain) stems from a study of T cell changes during pregnancy in multiple sclerosis. Germline V gene data show CDR1 as LNHDA and CDR2 as SQIVND (reference sequence). V dropped 9 bases and J dropped 2 bases, with 15 bases sitting between them. The length of the CDR3 is 14 residues. Details on this clone: At the DNA level, this CDR3 is encoded by other sequences in the same sample as well.

Sequenced by immunoSEQ multiplex PCR; TCRdb stores in-frame clones only, minus some. The sample has approximately 40,000 clones, 80% to 95% seen once. This receptor was taken from a female donor with multiple sclerosis, enrolled in a pregnancy study. Sample: CD4+ T cells from peripheral blood mononuclear cells, taken in the third trimester of pregnancy. The rearrangement links TRBV19 to TRBJ2-3; D might be TRBD2 (5 bases). The CDR3 bases are TGTGCCAGCCGCCAAGGAGGCTTCACAGATACGCAGTATTTT. Residues: CASRQGGFTDTQYF.